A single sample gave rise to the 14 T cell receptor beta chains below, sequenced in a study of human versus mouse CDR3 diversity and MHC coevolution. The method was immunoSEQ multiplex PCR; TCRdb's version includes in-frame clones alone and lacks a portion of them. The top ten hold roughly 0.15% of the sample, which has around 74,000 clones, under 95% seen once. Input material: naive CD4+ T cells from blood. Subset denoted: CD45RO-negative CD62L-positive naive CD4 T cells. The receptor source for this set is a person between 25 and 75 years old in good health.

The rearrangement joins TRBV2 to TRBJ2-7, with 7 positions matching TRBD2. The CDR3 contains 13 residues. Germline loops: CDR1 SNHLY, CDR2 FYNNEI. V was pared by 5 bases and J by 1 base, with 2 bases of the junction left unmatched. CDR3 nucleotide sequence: TGTGCCAGCAGTTGGACTAGTTCCTACGAGCAGTACTTC. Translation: CASSWTSSYEQYF.

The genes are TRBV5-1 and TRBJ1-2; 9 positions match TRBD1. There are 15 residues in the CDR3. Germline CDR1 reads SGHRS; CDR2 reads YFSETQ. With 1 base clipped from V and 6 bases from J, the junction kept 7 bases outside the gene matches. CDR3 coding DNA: TGCGCCAGCAGCTTGACAGGGGGCGCATCAGATGGCTACACCTTC. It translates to CASSLTGGASDGYTF.

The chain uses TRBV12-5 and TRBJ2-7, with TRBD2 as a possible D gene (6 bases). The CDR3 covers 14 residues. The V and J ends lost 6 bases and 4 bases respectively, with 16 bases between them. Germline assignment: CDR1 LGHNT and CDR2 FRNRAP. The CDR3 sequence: CASGPAGAGYEQYF. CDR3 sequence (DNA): TGTGCTAGTGGCCCCGCCGGGGCGGGGTACGAGCAGTACTTC.

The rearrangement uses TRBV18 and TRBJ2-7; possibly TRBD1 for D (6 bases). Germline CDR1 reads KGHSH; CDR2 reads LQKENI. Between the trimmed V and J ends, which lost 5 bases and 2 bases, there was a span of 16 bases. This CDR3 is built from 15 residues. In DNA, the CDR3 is TGTGCCAGCTCAACGGGAATTGGGGGCGCCTACGAGCAGTACTTC. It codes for CASSTGIGGAYEQYF.

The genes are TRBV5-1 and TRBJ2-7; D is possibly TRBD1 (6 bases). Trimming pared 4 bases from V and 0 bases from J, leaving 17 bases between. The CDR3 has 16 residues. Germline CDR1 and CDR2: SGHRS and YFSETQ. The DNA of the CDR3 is TGCGCCAGCAGCACGAATCGACAGGACAACTCCTACGAGCAGTACTTC. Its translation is CASSTNRQDNSYEQYF.

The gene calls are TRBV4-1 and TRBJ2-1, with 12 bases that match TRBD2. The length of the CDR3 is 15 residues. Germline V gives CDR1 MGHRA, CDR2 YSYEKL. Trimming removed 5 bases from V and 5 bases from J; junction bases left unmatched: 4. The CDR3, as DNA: TGCGCCAGCAGCTCAACTAGCGGGGGGAACAATGAGCAGTTCTTC. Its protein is CASSSTSGGNNEQFF.

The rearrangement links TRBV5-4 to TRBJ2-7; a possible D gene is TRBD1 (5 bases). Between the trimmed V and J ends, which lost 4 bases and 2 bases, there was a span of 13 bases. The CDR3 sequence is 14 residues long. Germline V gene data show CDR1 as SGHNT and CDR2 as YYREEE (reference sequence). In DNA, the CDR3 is TGTGCCAGCAGCCCTGAGTGGGGCGCCTACGAGCAGTACTTC. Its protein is CASSPEWGAYEQYF.

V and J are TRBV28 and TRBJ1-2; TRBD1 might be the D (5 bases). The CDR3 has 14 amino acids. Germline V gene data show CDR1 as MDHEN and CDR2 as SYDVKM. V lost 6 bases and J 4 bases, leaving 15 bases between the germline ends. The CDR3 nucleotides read TGTGCCAGCAGCACCCTGGGGGGTTCCTATGGCTACACCTTC. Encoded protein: CASSTLGGSYGYTF.

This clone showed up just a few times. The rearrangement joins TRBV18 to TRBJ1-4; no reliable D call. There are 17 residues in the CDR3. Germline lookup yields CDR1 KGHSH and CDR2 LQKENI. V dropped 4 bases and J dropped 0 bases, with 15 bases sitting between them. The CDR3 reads CASSLSGGVATNEKLFF. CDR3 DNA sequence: TGTGCCAGCTCACTCTCGGGCGGGGTGGCAACTAATGAAAAACTGTTTTTT.

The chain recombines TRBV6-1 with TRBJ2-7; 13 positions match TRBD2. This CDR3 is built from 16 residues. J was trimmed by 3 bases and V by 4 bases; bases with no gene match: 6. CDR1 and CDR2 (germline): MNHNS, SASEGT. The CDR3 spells CASSGVGTSGNYEQYF. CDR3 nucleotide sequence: TGTGCCAGCAGTGGGGTAGGGACTAGCGGGAACTACGAGCAGTACTTC.

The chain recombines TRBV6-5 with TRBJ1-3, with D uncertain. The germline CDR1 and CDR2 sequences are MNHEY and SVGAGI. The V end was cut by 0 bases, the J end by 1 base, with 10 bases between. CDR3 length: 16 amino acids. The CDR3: CASSYSGLPSGNTIYF. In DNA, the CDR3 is TGTGCCAGCAGTTACTCCGGGTTACCTTCTGGAAACACCATATATTTT.

The CDR3 loop reads CASSLSGYQPQHF. CDR3 coding DNA: TGTGCCAGCAGTTTATCAGGGTATCAGCCCCAGCATTTT. This sequence joins TRBV28 and TRBJ1-5, with a weak D call TRBD1 (5 bases). V dropped 1 base and J dropped 5 bases, with 6 bases sitting between them. The CDR3 contains 13 residues. Germline V gene lookup returns CDR1 MDHEN and CDR2 SYDVKM. The whole variable domain, filled in from reference TRBV28 and TRBJ1-5, reads DVKVTQSSRYLVKRTGEKVFLECVQDMDHENMFWYRQDPGLGLRLIYFSYDVKMKEKGDIPEGYSVSREKKERFSLILESASTNQTSMYLCASSLSGYQPQHFGDGTRLSIL.

CDR3: CASSRSGPSTDTQYF. The CDR3 DNA sequence: TGTGCCAGCAGCCGTAGCGGACCTAGCACAGATACGCAGTATTTT. J is TRBJ2-3 and V is TRBV7-6, with a possible D match to TRBD2 (6 bases). V gave up 5 bases and J gave up 0 bases, with 12 bases separating them. Germline loops: CDR1 SGHVS, CDR2 FNYEAQ. This CDR3 is 15 amino acids long.

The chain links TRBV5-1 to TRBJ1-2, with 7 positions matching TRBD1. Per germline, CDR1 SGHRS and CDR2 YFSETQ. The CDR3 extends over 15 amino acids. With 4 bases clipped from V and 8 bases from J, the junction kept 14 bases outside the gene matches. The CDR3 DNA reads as TGCGCCAGCAGCCCTCGGACAGGAGGGGATTCGGGCTACACCTTC. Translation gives CASSPRTGGDSGYTF.